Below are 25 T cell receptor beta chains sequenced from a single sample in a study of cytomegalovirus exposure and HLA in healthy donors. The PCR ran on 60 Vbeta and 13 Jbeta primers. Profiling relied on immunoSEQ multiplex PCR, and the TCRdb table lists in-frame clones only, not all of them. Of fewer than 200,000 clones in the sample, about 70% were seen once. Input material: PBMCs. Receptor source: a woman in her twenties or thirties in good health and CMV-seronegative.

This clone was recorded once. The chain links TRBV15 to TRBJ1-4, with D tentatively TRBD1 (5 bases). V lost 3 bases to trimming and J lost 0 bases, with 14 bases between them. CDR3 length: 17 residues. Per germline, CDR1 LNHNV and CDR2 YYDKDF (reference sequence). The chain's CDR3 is CATSSPGYTPTNEKLFF. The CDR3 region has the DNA TGTGCCACCAGCAGTCCAGGGTATACTCCAACTAATGAAAAACTGTTTTTT.

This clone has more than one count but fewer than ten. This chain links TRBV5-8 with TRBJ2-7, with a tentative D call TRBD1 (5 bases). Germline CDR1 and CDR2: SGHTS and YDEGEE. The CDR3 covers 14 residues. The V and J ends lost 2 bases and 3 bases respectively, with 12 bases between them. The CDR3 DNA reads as TGTGCCAGCAGCTTTGGGGCGGAGAACTACGAGCAGTACTTC. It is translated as CASSFGAENYEQYF.

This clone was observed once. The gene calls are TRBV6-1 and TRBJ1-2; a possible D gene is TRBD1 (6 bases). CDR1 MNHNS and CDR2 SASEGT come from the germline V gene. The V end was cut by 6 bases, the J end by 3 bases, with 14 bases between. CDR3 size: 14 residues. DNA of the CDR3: TGTGCCAGCAGGGCGGACGGACAGCACTATGGCTACACCTTC. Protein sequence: CASRADGQHYGYTF.

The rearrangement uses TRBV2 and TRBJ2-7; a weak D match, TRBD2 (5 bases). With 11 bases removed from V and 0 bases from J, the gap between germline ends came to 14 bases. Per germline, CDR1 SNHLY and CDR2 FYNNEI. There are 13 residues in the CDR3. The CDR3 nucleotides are TGTGCCGGCCAGAGTGGGAGCTCCTACGAGCAGTACTTC. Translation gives CAGQSGSSYEQYF.

In DNA, the CDR3 is TGTGCCACCGGGACAGGGGGCTTCGAGCAGTACTTC. It translates to CATGTGGFEQYF. The chain recombines TRBV19 with TRBJ2-7; 12 bases map to TRBD1. V shed 10 bases and J 6 bases; nucleotides not matched to a gene: 4. Looked up from germline, CDR1 is LNHDA and CDR2 is SQIVND (reference sequence). The CDR3 length is 12 residues.

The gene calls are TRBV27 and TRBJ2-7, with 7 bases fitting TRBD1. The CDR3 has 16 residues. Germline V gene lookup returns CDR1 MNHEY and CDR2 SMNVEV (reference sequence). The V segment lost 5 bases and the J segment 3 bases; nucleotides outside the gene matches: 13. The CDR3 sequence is CASSLTTGLGVYEQYF. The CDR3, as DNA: TGTGCCAGCAGTCTCACGACAGGGTTGGGGGTCTACGAGCAGTACTTC.

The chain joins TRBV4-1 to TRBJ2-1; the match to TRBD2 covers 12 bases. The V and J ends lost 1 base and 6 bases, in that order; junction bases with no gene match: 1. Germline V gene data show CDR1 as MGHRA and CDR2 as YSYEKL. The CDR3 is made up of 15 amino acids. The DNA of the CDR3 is TGCGCCAGCAGCCAAGGACTAGCGGGAGTCAATGAGCAGTTCTTC. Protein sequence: CASSQGLAGVNEQFF.

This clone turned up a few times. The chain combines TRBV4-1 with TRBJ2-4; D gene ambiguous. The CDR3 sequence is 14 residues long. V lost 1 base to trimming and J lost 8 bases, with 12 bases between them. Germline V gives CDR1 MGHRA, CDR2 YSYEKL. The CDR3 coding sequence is TGCGCCAGCAGCCAAGTGGCCCTCCTAGACATTCAGTACTTC. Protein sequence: CASSQVALLDIQYF.

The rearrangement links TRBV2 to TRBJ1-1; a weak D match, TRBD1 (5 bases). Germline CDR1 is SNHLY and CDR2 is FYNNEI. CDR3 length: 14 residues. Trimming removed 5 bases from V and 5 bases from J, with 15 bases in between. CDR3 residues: CASSSSTQGTEAFF. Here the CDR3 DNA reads TGTGCCAGCAGTTCATCAACCCAGGGAACTGAAGCTTTCTTT.

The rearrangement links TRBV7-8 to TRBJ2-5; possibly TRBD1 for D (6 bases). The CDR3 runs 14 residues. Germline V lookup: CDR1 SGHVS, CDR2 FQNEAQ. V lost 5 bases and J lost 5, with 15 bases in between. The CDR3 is CASSRNRVRETQYF. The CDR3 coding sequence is TGTGCCAGCAGCCGAAACAGGGTTCGGGAGACCCAGTACTTC.

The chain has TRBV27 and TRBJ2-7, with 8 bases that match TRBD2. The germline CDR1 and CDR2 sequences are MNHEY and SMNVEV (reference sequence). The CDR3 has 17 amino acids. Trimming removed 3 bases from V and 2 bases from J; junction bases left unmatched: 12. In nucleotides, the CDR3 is TGTGCCAGCAGTTTTAGCAGAGAAGCGGGAGATACCTACGAGCAGTACTTC. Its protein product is CASSFSREAGDTYEQYF.

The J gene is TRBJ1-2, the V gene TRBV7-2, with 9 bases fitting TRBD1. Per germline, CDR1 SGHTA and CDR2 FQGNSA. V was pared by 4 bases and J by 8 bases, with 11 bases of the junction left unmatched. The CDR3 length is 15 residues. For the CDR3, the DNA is TGTGCCAGCAGCTCACAGGGGGCTCAAGGTCGGGGCTACACCTTC. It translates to CASSSQGAQGRGYTF.

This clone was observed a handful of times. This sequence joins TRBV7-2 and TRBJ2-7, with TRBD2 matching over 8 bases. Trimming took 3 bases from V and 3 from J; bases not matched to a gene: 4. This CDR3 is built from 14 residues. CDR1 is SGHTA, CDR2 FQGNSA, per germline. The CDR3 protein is CASSFQRGIYEQYF. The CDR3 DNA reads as TGTGCCAGCAGCTTCCAGCGGGGGATCTACGAGCAGTACTTC.

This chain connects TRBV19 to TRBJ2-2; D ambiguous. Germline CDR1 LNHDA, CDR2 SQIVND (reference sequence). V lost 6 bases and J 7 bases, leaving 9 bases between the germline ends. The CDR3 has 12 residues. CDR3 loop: CASSPWSGELFF. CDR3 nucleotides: TGTGCCAGTAGCCCCTGGAGCGGGGAGCTGTTTTTT. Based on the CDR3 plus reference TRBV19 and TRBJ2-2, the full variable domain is DGGITQSPKYLFRKEGQNVTLSCEQNLNHDAMYWYRQDPGQGLRLIYYSQIVNDFQKGDIAEGYSVSREKKESFPLTVTSAQKNPTAFYLCASSPWSGELFFGEGSRLTVL.

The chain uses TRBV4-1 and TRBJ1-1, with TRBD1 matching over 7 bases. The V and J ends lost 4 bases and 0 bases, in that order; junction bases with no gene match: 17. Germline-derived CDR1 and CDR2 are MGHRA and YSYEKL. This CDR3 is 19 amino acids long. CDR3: CASSRRPTTGPLMNTEAFF. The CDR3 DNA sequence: TGCGCCAGCAGCCGCCGACCTACGACAGGGCCACTCATGAACACTGAAGCTTTCTTT.

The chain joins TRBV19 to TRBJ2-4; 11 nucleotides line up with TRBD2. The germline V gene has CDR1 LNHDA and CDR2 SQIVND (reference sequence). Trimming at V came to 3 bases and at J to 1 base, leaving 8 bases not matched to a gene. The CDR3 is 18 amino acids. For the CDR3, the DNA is TGTGCCAGTAGTATGAACATAGCGGGGGGGTGGGCCAAAAACATTCAGTACTTC. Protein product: CASSMNIAGGWAKNIQYF.

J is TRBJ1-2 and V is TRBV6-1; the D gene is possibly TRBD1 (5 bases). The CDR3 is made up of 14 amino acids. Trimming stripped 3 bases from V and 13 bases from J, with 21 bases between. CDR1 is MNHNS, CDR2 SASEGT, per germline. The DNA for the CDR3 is TGTGCCAGCAGTGAGGCGGGGGGATTAGGGTGGAGCACCTTC. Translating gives CASSEAGGLGWSTF.

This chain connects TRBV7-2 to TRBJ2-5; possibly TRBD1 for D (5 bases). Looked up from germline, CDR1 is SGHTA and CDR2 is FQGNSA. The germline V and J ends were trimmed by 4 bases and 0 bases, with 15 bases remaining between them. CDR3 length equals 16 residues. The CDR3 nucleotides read TGTGCCAGCAGCTCCCTCTATGGGGCCCACCAAGAGACCCAGTACTTC. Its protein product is CASSSLYGAHQETQYF.

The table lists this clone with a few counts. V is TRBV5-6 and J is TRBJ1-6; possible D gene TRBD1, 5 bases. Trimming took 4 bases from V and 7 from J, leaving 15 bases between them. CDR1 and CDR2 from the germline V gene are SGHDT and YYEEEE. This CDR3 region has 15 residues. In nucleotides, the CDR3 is TGTGCCAGCAGCCCGGACGGGGGGGGAAATTCACCCCTCCACTTT. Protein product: CASSPDGGGNSPLHF.

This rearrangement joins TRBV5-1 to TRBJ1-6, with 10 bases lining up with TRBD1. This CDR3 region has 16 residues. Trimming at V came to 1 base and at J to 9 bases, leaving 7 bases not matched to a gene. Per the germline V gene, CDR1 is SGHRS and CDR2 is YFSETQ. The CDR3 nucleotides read TGCGCCAGCAGCTTGAGGGGGACAGGGGTAGTTTCACCCCTCCACTTT. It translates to CASSLRGTGVVSPLHF.

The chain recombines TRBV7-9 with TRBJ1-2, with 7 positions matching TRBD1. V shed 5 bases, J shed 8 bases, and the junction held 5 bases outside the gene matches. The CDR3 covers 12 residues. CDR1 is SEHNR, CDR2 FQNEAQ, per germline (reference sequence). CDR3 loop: CASSMTGSGYTF. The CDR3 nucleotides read TGTGCCAGCAGCATGACAGGGTCCGGCTACACCTTC.

In DNA form, the CDR3 reads TGTGCCAGCAGCGAAGGGACAGGGGGGTGGGAGACCCAGTACTTC. Protein: CASSEGTGGWETQYF. This chain uses TRBV5-5 with TRBJ2-5; 11 bases fit TRBD1. J lost 5 bases, V lost 4 bases, and 7 bases had no gene match. Germline V gene data show CDR1 as SGHKS and CDR2 as YYEKEE (reference sequence). The CDR3 runs to 15 residues.

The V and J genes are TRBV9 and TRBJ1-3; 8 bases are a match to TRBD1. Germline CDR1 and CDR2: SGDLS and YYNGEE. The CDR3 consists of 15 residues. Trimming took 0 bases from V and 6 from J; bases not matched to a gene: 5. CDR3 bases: TGTGCCAGCAGCGTAGATCCGACAGGGGAAAACACCATATATTTT. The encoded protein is CASSVDPTGENTIYF.

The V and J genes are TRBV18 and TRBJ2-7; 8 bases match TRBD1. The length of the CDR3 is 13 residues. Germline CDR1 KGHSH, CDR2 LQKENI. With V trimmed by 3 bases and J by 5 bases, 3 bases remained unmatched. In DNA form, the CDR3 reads TGTGCCAGCTCACCGGACAGGGTGGACGAGCAGTACTTC. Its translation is CASSPDRVDEQYF.

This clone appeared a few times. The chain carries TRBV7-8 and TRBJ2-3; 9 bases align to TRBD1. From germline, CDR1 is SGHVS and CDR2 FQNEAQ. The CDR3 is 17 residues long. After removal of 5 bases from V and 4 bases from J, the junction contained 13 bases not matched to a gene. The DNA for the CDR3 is TGTGCCAGCAGCCTAAGTGCCGGGACAGGGATACCAGATACGCAGTATTTT. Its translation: CASSLSAGTGIPDTQYF.